The clone carrying this TCR beta chain was recorded at least ten times. This specimen belongs to a study of T-cell reconstitution after alpha-beta-depleted transplantation in children. This CDR3 is built from 11 residues. Per the germline V gene, CDR1 is DFQATT and CDR2 is SNEGSKA (reference sequence). The V end was cut by 7 bases, the J end by 11 bases, with 16 bases between. Unique molecular identifiers were incorporated into the prepared TCRbeta library. Each CDR3 protein gets one entry after TCRdb re-called the PCR reads with MiXCR. The repertoire holds roughly 45,000 distinct CDR3 sequences, with roughly 8.7% as singletons.

The V gene is TRBV20-1, the J gene TRBJ2-3; unclear D gene. The specimen was PBMCs, mostly from graft donor cells, collected 60 days after TCRalphabeta/CD19-depleted stem cell transplant. The sequence was obtained from a male patient between 2 and 9 years old who had a stem cell transplant for chronic granulomatous disease, so the T cells may come from the graft donor. CDR3 protein: CSVSSVSLQYF. In nucleotides, the CDR3 is TGCAGTGTTTCGTCGGTCTCCTTGCAGTATTTT.